This T cell receptor (beta chain) emerged from a study of blood T cells in healthy people across ages. Study-level findings and limits: As naive T cell percentage varied, TCR beta diversity correlated strongly with it. Unsorted PBMCs blocked a conclusive comparison of naive and antigen-experienced cells.

PCR was performed a second time for about 6 to 12 cycles using a sample-barcoded 5' primer and a J-beta primer mix. TCRdb re-called the 5' RACE reads with MiXCR, one entry per CDR3 protein. The sample contains more than 800,000 distinct CDR3 sequences, less than 50% of which appear only once. Concerning this clonotype itself: Its antigen remains unidentified.

Caucasian individuals from Russia who were healthy and aged about 6 to 100 acted as donors. Samples each had at least 5.5 micrograms of total RNA extracted. The specimen sequenced was blood. The sequence was obtained from a woman aged 60 to 75 in good health.

The CDR3 here is CASSEDSLQETQYF. CDR3 coding DNA: TGCGCCAGCAGTGAGGACAGCCTACAAGAGACCCAGTACTTC. J is TRBJ2-5 and V is TRBV10-1; a possible D gene is TRBD1 (5 bases). The germline gives CDR1 WNHNN, CDR2 SYGVQD (reference sequence). V lost 2 bases and J lost 2, with 9 bases in between. The CDR3 covers 14 residues.